Listed here are 28 T cell receptor beta chains from one sample, sequenced in a study of cytomegalovirus exposure and HLA in healthy donors. Primers: 60 Vbeta forward and 13 Jbeta reverse. TCRdb's table, derived via immunoSEQ multiplex PCR, lists solely in-frame clones and lacks some. Here the sample spans 100,000 to 140,000 clones, around 85% being singletons. Material: PBMCs. The receptors derive from a man aged 30-40 years in good health and CMV-seronegative.

The V gene is TRBV19, the J gene TRBJ2-5; D remains unclear. Trimming stripped 6 bases from V and 0 bases from J, with 8 bases between. This CDR3 has 13 amino acids. CDR1 is LNHDA, CDR2 SQIVND, per germline (reference sequence). For the CDR3, the DNA is TGTGCCAGTAGCTGGCAGTACCAAGAGACCCAGTACTTC. Protein: CASSWQYQETQYF.

In this sample, this clone turned up once. The chain recombines TRBV5-4 with TRBJ2-7, with 10 bases aligning to TRBD1. V was pared by 3 bases and J by 3 bases, with 3 bases of the junction left unmatched. This CDR3 spans 14 amino acids. Germline-derived CDR1 and CDR2 are SGHNT and YYREEE (reference sequence). The CDR3 DNA sequence: TGTGCCAGCAGCTGGGGACAGGGGAGCTACGAGCAGTACTTC. Amino acid sequence: CASSWGQGSYEQYF.

V and J are TRBV2 and TRBJ2-4, with D perhaps matching TRBD1 (6 bases). Looked up from germline, CDR1 is SNHLY and CDR2 is FYNNEI. V was cut by 7 bases and J by 6 bases, with 13 bases left in between. CDR3 length equals 13 residues. The CDR3 protein is CASNQVQGNIQYF. CDR3 bases: TGTGCCAGCAATCAGGTACAGGGAAACATTCAGTACTTC.

The genes are TRBV2 and TRBJ1-4; no firm D call. Germline loops: CDR1 SNHLY, CDR2 FYNNEI. V lost 5 bases, J lost 8 bases, and 15 bases lay in between. The CDR3 is made up of 14 amino acids. The CDR3 nucleotides read TGTGCCAGCAGTAAAGTGTCCCCAGCGGAAAAACTGTTTTTT. Protein: CASSKVSPAEKLFF. The whole variable domain, filled in from reference TRBV2 and TRBJ1-4, reads EPEVTQTPSHQVTQMGQEVILRCVPISNHLYFYWYRQILGQKVEFLVSFYNNEISEKSEIFDDQFSVERPDGSNFTLKIRSTKLEDSAMYFCASSKVSPAEKLFFGSGTQLSVL.

V and J are TRBV5-1 and TRBJ2-5; 7 bases map to TRBD2. There are 15 residues in the CDR3. Trimming cost V 3 bases and J 2 bases; bases outside gene matches: 7. CDR1 SGHRS and CDR2 YFSETQ come from the germline V gene. For the CDR3, the DNA is TGCGCCAGCAGCTACAGTACTAGCGCGCAAGAGACCCAGTACTTC. This sequence encodes CASSYSTSAQETQYF.

CDR3 sequence reads: CASSDILTGSSYEQYF. In DNA form, the CDR3 reads TGTGCCAGCAGCGACATTTTGACAGGGAGCTCCTACGAGCAGTACTTC. This chain connects TRBV11-2 to TRBJ2-7; TRBD1 agrees at 7 bases. CDR3 length equals 16 residues. The germline gives CDR1 SGHAT, CDR2 FQNNGV. J lost 0 bases, V lost 5 bases, and 10 bases had no gene match.

The rearrangement joins TRBV10-3 to TRBJ1-4, with D unclear. V lost 5 bases to trimming and J lost 4 bases, with 11 bases between them. CDR3 size: 14 residues. Germline values: CDR1 ENHRY, CDR2 SYGVKD. CDR3 loop: CAISKADGNEKLFF. Here the CDR3 DNA reads TGTGCCATCAGTAAAGCGGACGGTAATGAAAAACTGTTTTTT.

V gene TRBV4-1 combines with J gene TRBJ1-6; 11 bases line up with TRBD1. CDR3 length: 19 amino acids. Germline V gene data show CDR1 as MGHRA and CDR2 as YSYEKL. The J segment lost 5 bases and the V segment lost 3 bases, leaving 12 bases of the junction unmatched. The CDR3 DNA reads TGCGCCAGCAGCCAGGATACTCCGGGACAGGGGGAAAATAATTCACCCCTCCACTTT. This encodes CASSQDTPGQGENNSPLHF.

This rearrangement joins TRBV7-3 to TRBJ2-7, with 7 bases that match TRBD2. The CDR3 contains 13 residues. The ends lost 0 bases at V and 5 bases at J; junction bases unmatched: 1. Germline loops: CDR1 SGHTA, CDR2 FQGTGA. As DNA, the CDR3 is TGTGCCAGCAGCTTAACGGGAGGGAACGAGCAGTACTTC. It yields the protein CASSLTGGNEQYF.

This clone has more than one count but fewer than ten. The chain links TRBV18 to TRBJ2-6; a possible D gene is TRBD1 (5 bases). Germline assignment: CDR1 KGHSH and CDR2 LQKENI. The CDR3 is made up of 17 amino acids. Between the trimmed V and J ends, which lost 6 bases and 4 bases, there was a span of 19 bases. CDR3 sequence reads: CASSSPGIALGANVLTF. In nucleotides, the CDR3 is TGTGCCAGCTCCTCCCCAGGGATTGCGCTCGGGGCCAACGTCCTGACTTTC.

This chain links TRBV7-2 with TRBJ1-3, with TRBD1 as a possible D gene (6 bases). This CDR3 is 15 amino acids long. V lost 1 base and J lost 2, with 9 bases in between. Germline CDR1 reads SGHTA; CDR2 reads FQGNSA. DNA for the CDR3: TGTGCCAGCAGCTTAGGACAGGTGCCTGGAAACACCATATATTTT. Its translation is CASSLGQVPGNTIYF. The whole variable domain, remainder taken from reference TRBV7-2 and TRBJ1-3, is GAGVSQSPSNKVTEKGKDVELRCDPISGHTALYWYRQSLGQGLEFLIYFQGNSAPDKSGLPSDRFSAERTGGSVSTLTIQRTQQEDSAVYLCASSLGQVPGNTIYFGEGSWLTVV.

This clone came up a few times. The V call is TRBV6-5, the J call TRBJ1-1; 7 nucleotides agree with TRBD1. With 2 bases clipped from V and 3 bases from J, the junction kept 6 bases outside the gene matches. CDR1 MNHEY and CDR2 SVGAGI come from the germline V gene. This CDR3 has 15 residues. DNA of the CDR3: TGTGCCAGCAGTTACCTAGGGCAGGGGGACACTGAAGCTTTCTTT. Its protein product is CASSYLGQGDTEAFF.

The rearrangement links TRBV30 to TRBJ2-5; 14 nucleotides line up with TRBD2. The CDR3 has 15 amino acids. From germline, CDR1 is GTSNPN and CDR2 SVGIG (reference sequence). V was clipped by 2 bases and J by 4 bases; unmatched bases: 3. CDR3 nucleotide sequence: TGTGCCTGGAGTAGAGGACTAGCGGGAGGAGAGACCCAGTACTTC. Amino acid sequence: CAWSRGLAGGETQYF.

This chain's CDR3 is CASSLGTGSGYTF. DNA of the CDR3: TGTGCCAGCAGCTTGGGGACAGGGAGTGGCTACACCTTC. The V gene is TRBV5-6, the J gene TRBJ1-2; 8 nucleotides line up with TRBD1. The ends lost 0 bases at V and 7 bases at J; junction bases unmatched: 2. The length of the CDR3 is 13 residues. Germline values: CDR1 SGHDT, CDR2 YYEEEE.

The chain carries TRBV6-5 and TRBJ2-5; D is unclear. Germline values: CDR1 MNHEY, CDR2 SVGAGI. Trimming pared 2 bases from V and 3 bases from J, leaving 7 bases between. This CDR3 contains 13 residues. CDR3 sequence reads: CASSYGRKETQYF. CDR3 nucleotide sequence: TGTGCCAGCAGTTACGGTAGAAAAGAGACCCAGTACTTC.

In this sample, this clone turned up a few times. V usage is TRBV10-2 and J usage is TRBJ1-1; a possible D gene is TRBD1 (5 bases). Trimming shortened V by 6 bases and J by 3 bases, and 11 bases separated the two germline ends. The CDR3 has 13 amino acids. Germline V CDR1 and CDR2: WSHSY, SAAADI. In DNA form, the CDR3 reads TGCGCCAGCAGGGCGGGGGGACACACTGAAGCTTTCTTT. The encoded protein is CASRAGGHTEAFF.

The V call is TRBV6-5, the J call TRBJ2-7, with D possibly TRBD2 on 5 matching bases. Germline-derived CDR1 and CDR2 are MNHEY and SVGAGI. V was pared by 0 bases and J by 5 bases, with 17 bases between. This CDR3 comprises 16 residues. Here the CDR3 reads CASSYSLGRVKNEQYF. The CDR3 nucleotides are TGTGCCAGCAGTTACTCCCTGGGGAGAGTGAAAAACGAGCAGTACTTC.

This chain joins TRBV7-2 and TRBJ2-3, with D possibly TRBD2 on 5 matching bases. The CDR3 is made up of 15 amino acids. Trimming removed 3 bases from V and 0 bases from J, with 10 bases in between. Per the germline V gene, CDR1 is SGHTA and CDR2 is FQGNSA. The CDR3 loop reads CASSFGLLSTDTQYF. CDR3 bases: TGTGCCAGCAGCTTCGGACTCTTAAGCACAGATACGCAGTATTTT.

The chain recombines TRBV6-5 with TRBJ1-6; D perhaps matches TRBD1 (5 bases). V was pared by 2 bases and J by 9 bases, with 11 bases between. The CDR3 is 14 amino acids. From germline, CDR1 is MNHEY and CDR2 SVGAGI. The CDR3: CASSYLGGSSPLHF. In nucleotides, the CDR3 is TGTGCCAGCAGTTACCTGGGGGGGAGTTCACCCCTCCACTTT.

As regards this clone: Germline and junction disagree at one end, which may indicate a read error. CDR3 nucleotide sequence: TGTGCTAGCAGCTTAGGAAGGCGGTCAGAAGAGACCCAGTACTTC. Its protein product is CASSLGRRSEETQYF. The gene calls are TRBV7-7 and TRBJ2-5; D remains unclear. Germline CDR1 SSHAT, CDR2 FNYEAQ (reference sequence). This CDR3 is 15 amino acids long.

The chain links TRBV27 to TRBJ2-7, with 10 bases aligning to TRBD1. The CDR3 consists of 14 residues. Germline V CDR1 and CDR2: MNHEY, SMNVEV (reference sequence). Trimming removed 5 bases from V and 6 bases from J; junction bases left unmatched: 7. The CDR3 DNA follows: TGTGCCAGCAGTAGCACCGGGACAGGGGCCGAGCAGTACTTC. Translating gives CASSSTGTGAEQYF.

The V gene is TRBV5-4, the J gene TRBJ1-1; possible D gene TRBD1, 5 bases. This CDR3 has 12 amino acids. The germline V and J ends were trimmed by 4 bases and 3 bases, with 7 bases remaining between them. Per the germline V gene, CDR1 is SGHNT and CDR2 is YYREEE (reference sequence). The CDR3 region has the DNA TGTGCCAGCAGCCCCAGGGACACTGAAGCTTTCTTT. This translates into CASSPRDTEAFF. Drawing the rest from reference TRBV5-4 and TRBJ1-1, the complete variable domain is ETGVTQSPTHLIKTRGQQVTLRCSSQSGHNTVSWYQQALGQGPQFIFQYYREEENGRGNFPPRFSGLQFPNYSSELNVNALELDDSALYLCASSPRDTEAFFGQGTRLTVV.

V usage is TRBV18 and J usage is TRBJ2-5, with D possibly being TRBD2 (5 bases). This CDR3 comprises 14 residues. Germline CDR1 reads KGHSH; CDR2 reads LQKENI. Trimming took 3 bases from V and 5 from J, leaving 13 bases between them. CDR3 residues: CASSPPRAIETQYF. The CDR3 DNA reads as TGTGCCAGCTCACCCCCGAGGGCGATCGAGACCCAGTACTTC.

The rearrangement uses TRBV5-1 and TRBJ1-6; 9 positions match TRBD1. The CDR3 consists of 15 residues. Trimming cost V 0 bases and J 6 bases; bases outside gene matches: 1. Germline CDR1 reads SGHRS; CDR2 reads YFSETQ. The CDR3 nucleotides read TGCGCCAGCAGCTTGGAGGACAGGGGTAATTCACCCCTCCACTTT. The encoded protein is CASSLEDRGNSPLHF.

This chain joins TRBV5-1 and TRBJ2-7; 7 nucleotides align to TRBD2. CDR1 SGHRS and CDR2 YFSETQ come from the germline V gene. The length of the CDR3 is 16 residues. V was clipped by 4 bases and J by 4 bases; unmatched bases: 14. CDR3 sequence (DNA): TGCGCCAGCAGCCAAATGAGCGGGACCCGACCATACGAGCAGTACTTC. Protein sequence: CASSQMSGTRPYEQYF.

The genes are TRBV2 and TRBJ1-2; 10 nucleotides match TRBD1. Germline V gene sequence: CDR1 SNHLY, CDR2 FYNNEI. The CDR3 loop spans 15 amino acids. The trim removed 2 bases at V and 8 bases at J, leaving 8 bases unmatched. The CDR3 here is CASSESTGGARGYTF. DNA for the CDR3: TGTGCCAGCAGTGAATCGACAGGGGGCGCGCGGGGCTACACCTTC. Filled out from reference TRBV2 and TRBJ1-2, the complete variable domain reads EPEVTQTPSHQVTQMGQEVILRCVPISNHLYFYWYRQILGQKVEFLVSFYNNEISEKSEIFDDQFSVERPDGSNFTLKIRSTKLEDSAMYFCASSESTGGARGYTFGSGTRLTVV.

The rearrangement uses TRBV7-9 and TRBJ1-2; 10 nucleotides align to TRBD1. The CDR3 extends over 18 amino acids. V lost 4 bases to trimming and J lost 0 bases; unmatched junction nucleotides: 11. Germline V gene lookup returns CDR1 SEHNR and CDR2 FQNEAQ (reference sequence). The CDR3 spells CASSSAETGGRANYGYTF. DNA for the CDR3: TGTGCCAGCAGCTCTGCCGAGACAGGGGGCCGAGCTAACTATGGCTACACCTTC.

This chain links TRBV7-2 with TRBJ2-2; D perhaps matches TRBD1 (6 bases). V was shortened by 3 bases and J by 6 bases, with 8 bases between the two germline ends. This CDR3 spans 13 amino acids. Germline V gives CDR1 SGHTA, CDR2 FQGNSA. CDR3 DNA sequence: TGTGCCAGCAGCTTCAGGGGCGCCGGGGAGCTGTTTTTT. Translation gives CASSFRGAGELFF. Looking up the rest from reference TRBV7-2 and TRBJ2-2 gives the full variable domain: GAGVSQSPSNKVTEKGKDVELRCDPISGHTALYWYRQSLGQGLEFLIYFQGNSAPDKSGLPSDRFSAERTGGSVSTLTIQRTQQEDSAVYLCASSFRGAGELFFGEGSRLTVL.